This is a list of T cell receptor beta chains from one sample in a study of CD8 T cells in Susac syndrome. MiXCR, applied by TCRdb to the immunoSEQ multiplex PCR reads, yields one record per CDR3 protein. The sample includes about 210,000 distinct CDR3 sequences, 95% of them seen just once. The sequenced sample was CD4+ T cells from PBMCs. The receptors here all came from a human donor with multiple sclerosis. CDR3s include the opening cysteine and the closing phenylalanine or tryptophan. Each record gives: clone size, J gene, CDR3 length, V gene, CDR3 protein. Clone size is stated in some rows and not others, as once, few, many or a class when expanded.

NA TRBJ2-2 16 TRBV12-5 CASGPTGTANTGELFF
once TRBJ1-1 11 TRBV20-1 CSAKGGGEAFF
once TRBJ2-1 16 TRBV7-9 CASSSLTSDSYNEQFF
NA TRBJ2-7 13 TRBV6-6 CASRLQGKYEQYF
NA TRBJ2-3 15 TRBV20-1 CSAILLARSTDTQYF
NA TRBJ1-2 13 TRBV12-3/TRBV12-4 CASSQGLTYGYTF
NA TRBJ2-7 17 TRBV28 CASSSPGVRLSSYEQYF
NA TRBJ1-1 13 TRBV11-2 CASSYGTGGKAFF
NA TRBJ2-3 12 TRBV20-1 CSARGRANTQYF
NA TRBJ2-3 15 TRBV13 CASSLRQGASDTQYF
NA TRBJ2-5 16 TRBV3-1 CANSPRSGGPLETQYF
NA TRBJ2-1 15 TRBV3-1 CASSQPGGSYNEQFF
NA TRBJ2-1 19 TRBV9 CASSVATTSGSLSYNEQFF
NA TRBJ2-1 16 TRBV29-1 CSVESRSSGTYNEQFF
NA TRBJ2-1 10 TRBV5-1 CASTAREQFF
NA TRBJ1-6 17 TRBV12-3/TRBV12-4 CASRRWGPNSYNSPLHF
NA TRBJ1-5 14 TRBV5-1 CASRQGLDNQPQHF
NA TRBJ2-5 15 TRBV9 CASSVLGTSTETQYF
NA TRBJ2-1 15 TRBV7-9 CASSLLAGPYNEQFF
NA TRBJ2-7 17 TRBV15 CATSRDLGDRSDYEQYF
NA TRBJ2-7 16 TRBV3-1 CASSQPPQGAAYEQYF
NA TRBJ2-3 14 TRBV9 CASSPVGQSDTQYF
NA TRBJ2-3 16 TRBV5-4 CASSLVRGRYTDTQYF
NA TRBJ2-2 13 TRBV30 CAWRRPVTGELFF
NA TRBJ1-1 15 TRBV27 CASSLGLRGATEAFF
NA TRBJ1-1 14 TRBV5-1 CASSTPEQNTEAFF
NA TRBJ2-2 13 TRBV28 CASSLLATGELFF
NA TRBJ1-1 14 TRBV2 CASSVFPGGTEAFF
NA TRBJ2-7 13 TRBV30 CAWSRRNIYEQYF
NA TRBJ1-5 13 TRBV9 CASSVRGDQPQHF
NA TRBJ1-3 16 TRBV9 CASSVVGSNSGNTIYF
NA TRBJ1-1 15 TRBV27 CASSLLTRMNTEAFF
NA TRBJ1-1 11 TRBV30 CASIQDTEAFF
NA TRBJ2-7 12 TRBV20-1 CSAKPQRYEQYF
NA TRBJ1-1 15 TRBV30 CAWSVQVWLNTEAFF
NA TRBJ2-7 14 TRBV27 CASSFVQGAGEQYF
NA TRBJ1-5 12 TRBV29-1 CSVGQEDQPQHF
NA TRBJ1-1 16 TRBV5-4 CASSLVGHGPNTEAFF
NA TRBJ2-7 15 TRBV7-2 CASSLEVDRGPGQYF
NA TRBJ2-3 15 TRBV12-3/TRBV12-4 CASSILHRRIDTQYF
NA TRBJ2-1 13 TRBV9 CASSVGGRTEQFF
NA TRBJ1-1 15 TRBV29-1 CSVFLGGQANTEAFF
NA TRBJ2-7 14 TRBV9 CASSPQPFAYEQYF
NA TRBJ2-3 16 TRBV15 CATSRVTPGTGDTQYF
NA TRBJ1-1 13 TRBV29-1 CSGSWTENTEAFF
NA TRBJ1-4 13 TRBV5-1 CASSFGADEKLFF
NA TRBJ2-2 15 TRBV6-1 CASSALAANTGELFF
NA TRBJ2-7 15 TRBV27 CASSFSRGSSYEQYF
NA TRBJ2-5 16 TRBV9 CASSVAERLGQETQYF
once TRBJ2-5 12 TRBV20-1 CSAQTSVETQYF
NA TRBJ2-7 15 TRBV11-2 CASSFTSGFSYEQYF
NA TRBJ2-6 17 TRBV20-1 CSARPPAGTSGANVLTF
NA TRBJ2-1 11 TRBV5-1 CASRAQLQQFF
NA TRBJ2-5 14 TRBV3-1 CASSQDLGKETQYF
NA TRBJ2-1 17 TRBV3-1 CASSQGGRSGSYNEQFF
NA TRBJ2-5 17 TRBV10-3 CAISESRLTRGGETQYF